Listed below are T cell receptor beta chains from one sample, sequenced in a study of regulatory T cells in long-lasting Graves disease. One entry per CDR3 protein results from TCRdb running MiXCR on the multiplex PCR reads. The sample has some 420,000 distinct CDR3 sequences, 22% seen once. Sequenced here: peripheral blood mononuclear cells (PBMCs), sampled when the disease was refractory, from a patient treated with antithyroid drugs. Source of these receptors: a female donor with Graves disease. Each CDR3 is given with its conserved first and last residue. The D gene is left open where the match is weak. The size field is filled for only some rows; it gives once, few, many or a size class.

V: TRBV7-2; J: TRBJ1-1; size: .; D: .; CDR3: CASSLSRAGDTEAFF; DNA: TGTGCCAGCAGCTTGAGTCGGGCCGGGGACACTGAAGCTTTCTTT
V: TRBV7-3; J: TRBJ1-1; size: .; D: .; CDR3: CASSDGQGYTEAFF; DNA: TGTGCCAGCAGCGACGGCCAGGGGTACACTGAAGCTTTCTTT
V: TRBV7-2; J: TRBJ2-3; size: .; D: .; CDR3: CASNHPASLDTQYF; DNA: TGTGCCAGCAACCATCCGGCTAGCCTAGATACGCAGTATTTT
V: TRBV3-1; J: TRBJ2-2; size: .; D: .; CDR3: CASSQAGGTGELFF; DNA: TGTGCCAGCAGCCAAGCTGGAGGGACCGGGGAGCTGTTTTTT
V: TRBV7-2; J: TRBJ1-5; size: few; D: .; CDR3: CASSLVGSSNQPQHF; DNA: TGTGCCAGCAGCTTAGTTGGGTCGAGCAATCAGCCCCAGCATTTT
V: TRBV11-2; J: TRBJ2-7; size: many; D: .; CDR3: CASSKPRANAYEQYF; DNA: TGTGCCAGCAGCAAGCCTAGGGCCAATGCCTACGAGCAGTACTTC
V: TRBV20-1; J: TRBJ1-1; size: .; D: .; CDR3: CSAEPRPNTEAFF; DNA: TGCAGTGCCGAGCCAAGGCCGAACACTGAAGCTTTCTTT
V: TRBV29-1; J: TRBJ1-3; size: many; D: .; CDR3: CSVAASSGNTIYF; DNA: TGCAGCGTTGCAGCCAGTTCTGGAAACACCATATATTTT
V: TRBV7-2; J: TRBJ1-2; size: many; D: TRBD1; CDR3: CASSQSTGESYGYTF; DNA: TGTGCCAGCAGCCAAAGTACAGGGGAGAGCTATGGCTACACCTTC
V: TRBV6-2/TRBV6-3; J: TRBJ1-2; size: many; D: .; CDR3: CASSYDLNYGYTF; DNA: TGTGCCAGCAGTTACGATCTTAACTATGGCTACACCTTC
V: TRBV11-3; J: TRBJ1-1; size: many; D: .; CDR3: CASSLGGGILAEAFF; DNA: TGTGCCAGCAGCTTAGGTGGGGGGATACTAGCTGAAGCTTTCTTT
V: TRBV7-2; J: TRBJ2-7; size: many; D: .; CDR3: CASSGDTYEQYF; DNA: TGTGCCAGCAGCGGGGACACCTACGAGCAGTACTTC
V: TRBV11-2; J: TRBJ2-7; size: many; D: .; CDR3: CASRLTYEQYF; DNA: TGTGCCAGCAGACTTACCTACGAGCAGTACTTC
V: TRBV6-1; J: TRBJ1-5; size: many; D: .; CDR3: CASSPRQSPNSNQPQHF; DNA: TGTGCCAGCAGCCCTCGACAGTCCCCGAATAGCAATCAGCCCCAGCATTTT
V: TRBV7-9; J: TRBJ2-7; size: few; D: .; CDR3: CASSFRTGETYEQYF; DNA: TGTGCCAGCAGCTTTAGGACGGGAGAGACCTACGAGCAGTACTTC
V: TRBV7-3; J: TRBJ1-4; size: .; D: TRBD1; CDR3: CASSLHPDRVEKLFF; DNA: TGTGCCAGCAGCTTACACCCCGACAGGGTTGAAAAACTGTTTTTT
V: TRBV6-1; J: TRBJ2-2; size: few; D: TRBD1; CDR3: CASSTNRGPGELFF; DNA: TGTGCCAGCAGTACAAACAGGGGGCCCGGGGAGCTGTTTTTT
V: TRBV4-2; J: TRBJ2-7; size: once; D: .; CDR3: CASSQDFAGQPYEQYF; DNA: TGTGCCAGCAGCCAAGATTTTGCGGGACAACCCTACGAGCAGTACTTC
V: TRBV20-1; J: TRBJ2-1; size: few; D: .; CDR3: CSAQDSAKAYNEQFF; DNA: TGCAGTGCTCAAGATTCAGCCAAAGCTTACAATGAGCAGTTCTTC
V: TRBV6-1; J: TRBJ1-5; size: .; D: TRBD1; CDR3: CATTPIIRDRGYSNQPQHF; DNA: TGTGCCACCACACCGATCATCAGAGACAGGGGGTATAGCAATCAGCCCCAGCATTTT
V: TRBV11-2; J: TRBJ2-2; size: many; D: TRBD2; CDR3: CASSPRVGSGRAGGTGELFF; DNA: TGTGCCAGCAGCCCCCGCGTGGGTAGCGGGAGGGCCGGCGGAACCGGGGAGCTGTTTTTT
V: TRBV5-1; J: TRBJ2-5; size: few; D: TRBD2; CDR3: CASSPTSGGTETQYF; DNA: TGCGCCAGCAGCCCGACTAGCGGGGGGACTGAGACCCAGTACTTC
V: TRBV7-9; J: TRBJ1-5; size: few; D: .; CDR3: CASSLGGQGHNQPQHF; DNA: TGTGCCAGCAGCTTAGGTGGGCAGGGACACAATCAGCCCCAGCATTTT
V: TRBV4-1; J: TRBJ1-1; size: few; D: TRBD1; CDR3: CASSGYRTGDTEAFF; DNA: TGCGCCAGCAGCGGTTATAGGACAGGGGACACTGAAGCTTTCTTT
V: TRBV20-1; J: TRBJ1-2; size: many; D: .; CDR3: CSASLTGGYTF; DNA: TGCAGTGCTAGTTTAACAGGGGGCTACACCTTC
V: TRBV5-4; J: TRBJ2-7; size: .; D: TRBD2; CDR3: CASSLSPSGSEQYF; DNA: TGTGCCAGCAGCTTGTCCCCTAGCGGGAGCGAGCAGTACTTC
V: TRBV20-1; J: TRBJ1-2; size: .; D: TRBD1; CDR3: CSATGQGVDYGYTF; DNA: TGCAGTGCTACGGGACAGGGTGTCGACTATGGCTACACCTTC
V: TRBV28; J: TRBJ1-1; size: many; D: TRBD1; CDR3: CASSLGDRAFF; DNA: TGTGCCAGCAGCCTAGGGGACAGAGCTTTCTTT
V: TRBV19; J: TRBJ1-1; size: .; D: .; CDR3: CASSINTGEAFF; DNA: TGTGCCAGTAGTATAAATACAGGGGAAGCTTTCTTT
V: TRBV19; J: TRBJ2-1; size: .; D: TRBD1; CDR3: CAGSIDRQGRGNEQFF; DNA: TGTGCCGGTAGTATAGATAGACAGGGACGGGGAAATGAGCAGTTCTTC
V: TRBV11-1; J: TRBJ2-5; size: many; D: TRBD2; CDR3: CASSFPGTRWVGGVETQYF; DNA: TGTGCCAGCAGCTTCCCCGGGACTAGATGGGTAGGCGGAGTCGAGACCCAGTACTTC
V: TRBV6-2/TRBV6-3; J: TRBJ1-5; size: few; D: .; CDR3: CASSHYLSWTSTINQPQHF; DNA: TGTGCCAGCAGCCACTACCTCTCCTGGACATCAACCATCAATCAGCCCCAGCATTTT
V: TRBV7-6; J: TRBJ2-1; size: few; D: TRBD2; CDR3: CASSLVGGPNNEQFF; DNA: TGTGCCAGCAGCTTGGTGGGAGGGCCAAACAATGAGCAGTTCTTC
V: TRBV10-3; J: TRBJ1-4; size: few; D: .; CDR3: CAISESPGNNEKLFF; DNA: TGTGCCATCAGTGAGTCCCCAGGGAACAATGAAAAACTGTTTTTT
V: TRBV2; J: TRBJ1-1; size: many; D: .; CDR3: CATNRDTEAFF; DNA: TGTGCCACTAACAGGGACACTGAAGCTTTCTTT
V: TRBV19; J: TRBJ1-5; size: few; D: TRBD1; CDR3: CASSAAGTAGHSNQPQHF; DNA: TGTGCCAGTAGTGCTGCCGGGACAGCCGGACATAGCAATCAGCCCCAGCATTTT
V: TRBV28; J: TRBJ2-7; size: many; D: .; CDR3: CASSPWRFYEQYF; DNA: TGTGCCAGCAGCCCCTGGCGGTTCTACGAGCAGTACTTC
V: TRBV20-1; J: TRBJ1-2; size: .; D: TRBD1; CDR3: CSARDYRDRGRGGYTF; DNA: TGCAGTGCTAGAGATTACCGGGACAGGGGGAGAGGCGGCTACACCTTC
V: TRBV6-1; J: TRBJ2-7; size: .; D: .; CDR3: CASNRPTGYEQYF; DNA: TGTGCCAGCAATAGACCGACCGGATACGAGCAGTACTTC
V: TRBV27; J: TRBJ1-1; size: .; D: .; CDR3: CASSLSQALLNTGAFF; DNA: TGTGCCAGCAGTTTATCTCAGGCCCTCTTGAACACTGGAGCTTTCTTT